The clone carrying this TCR beta chain was recorded a few times. Its antigen is unidentified. The protocol was immunoSEQ multiplex PCR, while the TCRdb copy is restricted to in-frame clones and leaves out a portion. Seen here are tens of thousands of clones, more than 75% observed once, and the top ten hold 7.5% to 9.5%. The data were taken from a study of radiotherapy plus CTLA-4 blockade in lung cancer. At the level of the study: Objective responses were recorded in less than 20% of patients, with disease control recorded in about 33%.

Study results and limitations: Blood TCR clones of tumor origin expanded after radiotherapy plus ipilimumab. Reports state that early shifts in blood T cell clones, with interferon-beta, best predicted response.

Focal radiation plus CTLA-4 blockade with ipilimumab was given to patients with chemo-refractory metastatic non-small-cell lung cancer. The receptor was derived from a human donor with non-small cell lung cancer who had a complete response to radiotherapy plus ipilimumab. Specimen: peripheral blood, collected from a patient treated with radiotherapy plus ipilimumab.

CDR3 in amino acids: CASSYRGGTEAFF. The DNA of the CDR3 is TGTGCCAGCAGCTATCGGGGAGGCACTGAAGCTTTCTTT. This sequence joins TRBV5-6 and TRBJ1-1; the D is unclear. The CDR3 is 13 residues long. Trimming removed 3 bases at V and 4 bases at J, with 10 bases between. The germline gives CDR1 SGHDT, CDR2 YYEEEE.